The 20 T cell receptor beta chains below come from one sample, sequenced in a study of cytomegalovirus exposure and HLA in healthy donors. The PCR used 60 Vbeta and 13 Jbeta primers. TCRdb's table, derived via immunoSEQ multiplex PCR, lists solely in-frame clones and lacks some. The sample comprises 100,000 or so clones, around 70% of which are singletons, and roughly a tenth rests with the top ten. The sample comprised PBMCs. The source of these receptors is a man between 40 and 49 years old in good health and CMV-seropositive.

This clone was picked up one time. The chain joins TRBV7-9 to TRBJ2-2; D is uncertain. This CDR3 is built from 13 residues. CDR1 is SEHNR and CDR2 is FQNEAQ in the germline V gene (reference sequence). V lost 2 bases and J 6 bases, leaving 7 bases between the germline ends. CDR3 protein: CASSLRVPGELFF. Here the CDR3 DNA reads TGTGCCAGCAGCTTACGAGTTCCCGGGGAGCTGTTTTTT.

This clone was seen once. The chain carries TRBV2 and TRBJ1-5; 7 bases agree with TRBD1. The CDR3 totals 13 residues. The V segment lost 6 bases and the J segment 5 bases; nucleotides outside the gene matches: 4. Germline lookup yields CDR1 SNHLY and CDR2 FYNNEI. For the CDR3, the DNA is TGTGCCAGCAGCCAGGGGGAGGATCAGCCCCAGCATTTT. Translating gives CASSQGEDQPQHF.

This chain uses TRBV6-1 with TRBJ2-7, with a weak D call TRBD2 (5 bases). This CDR3 is built from 13 residues. Germline loops: CDR1 MNHNS, CDR2 SASEGT. Deletions cut 7 bases from V and 1 base from J, with 11 bases between. CDR3 nucleotides: TGTGCCAGCACCGAGACGGGGTCCTACGAGCAGTACGTC. Translated, it gives CASTETGSYEQYV.

The CDR3 loop reads CASSYGTSGSGGETQYF. The CDR3 DNA reads TGTGCCAGCAGCTACGGGACTAGCGGGAGCGGTGGGGAGACCCAGTACTTC. The gene calls are TRBV7-6 and TRBJ2-5, with 14 bases matching TRBD2. From germline, CDR1 is SGHVS and CDR2 FNYEAQ. V dropped 4 bases and J dropped 5; count of bases not matched to a gene: 9. The CDR3 is 17 amino acids.

The genes are TRBV4-3 and TRBJ2-2; D not resolved. Germline CDR1 and CDR2: LGHNA and YSLEER. V was cut by 0 bases and J by 1 base, with 9 bases left in between. This CDR3 has 16 residues. CDR3 amino acids: CASSQDISLNTGELFF. CDR3 nucleotide sequence: TGCGCCAGCAGCCAAGATATTAGCCTGAACACCGGGGAGCTGTTTTTT.

The chain employs TRBV5-1 and TRBJ2-3, with 9 bases aligning to TRBD2. Trimming took 4 bases from V and 0 from J; bases not matched to a gene: 6. There are 16 residues in the CDR3. CDR1 and CDR2 (germline): SGHRS, YFSETQ. The CDR3 nucleotides are TGCGCCAGCAGCAAGACTAGCGGACTGAGCACAGATACGCAGTATTTT. Translating gives CASSKTSGLSTDTQYF.

The V gene is TRBV7-2, the J gene TRBJ2-2, with D unclear. From germline, CDR1 is SGHTA and CDR2 FQGNSA. Trimming took off 8 bases at V and 3 bases at J, with 10 bases between the two ends. CDR3 length: 13 residues. CDR3 nucleotide sequence: TGTGCCAGCGCCCCTCGCGACACCGGGGAGCTGTTTTTT. Translating it yields CASAPRDTGELFF.

The V and J genes are TRBV9 and TRBJ2-5, with D maybe TRBD2 (6 bases). This CDR3 is 16 amino acids long. V shed 3 bases and J shed 2 bases, with 17 bases lying between them. From germline, CDR1 is SGDLS and CDR2 YYNGEE. The CDR3 DNA follows: TGTGCCAGCAGCGCCGGGATCCTAGCGCCACAAGAGACCCAGTACTTC. As protein: CASSAGILAPQETQYF.

This chain uses TRBV9 with TRBJ2-5; weak D call: TRBD2 (5 bases). Per the germline V gene, CDR1 is SGDLS and CDR2 is YYNGEE. The V end was cut by 0 bases, the J end by 5 bases, with 17 bases between. CDR3 length: 16 residues. The DNA of the CDR3 is TGTGCCAGCAGCGTAGGTGGTGGGCTAGCTGGCGAGACCCAGTACTTC. It specifies CASSVGGGLAGETQYF.

In its sample, this clone was seen a few times. CDR3 bases: TGCGCCAGAGGACTAGCGGGAGTGGATGAGCAGTTCTTC. The encoded protein is CARGLAGVDEQFF. The V and J genes are TRBV10-1 and TRBJ2-1; TRBD2 matches 13 bases. CDR3 length: 13 amino acids. Germline V gives CDR1 WNHNN, CDR2 SYGVQD (reference sequence). With 9 bases clipped from V and 8 bases from J, the junction kept 4 bases outside the gene matches.

The chain combines TRBV27 with TRBJ2-7; 10 nucleotides line up with TRBD2. V dropped 5 bases and J dropped 4; count of bases not matched to a gene: 8. Germline V gene lookup returns CDR1 MNHEY and CDR2 SMNVEV (reference sequence). There are 15 residues in the CDR3. The CDR3 protein is CASSPRTSGTYEQYF. In DNA, the CDR3 is TGTGCCAGCAGTCCTCGGACTAGCGGTACGTACGAGCAGTACTTC.

The chain combines TRBV19 with TRBJ2-7; 7 positions match TRBD2. The CDR3 is 14 residues long. The germline V gene encodes CDR1 LNHDA and CDR2 SQIVND (reference sequence). V was clipped by 6 bases and J by 3 bases; unmatched bases: 8. The CDR3 DNA follows: TGTGCCAGTAGGGAGACGACTAGCAGCTACGAGCAGTACTTC. Translating it yields CASRETTSSYEQYF. Drawing the rest from reference TRBV19 and TRBJ2-7, the complete variable domain is DGGITQSPKYLFRKEGQNVTLSCEQNLNHDAMYWYRQDPGQGLRLIYYSQIVNDFQKGDIAEGYSVSREKKESFPLTVTSAQKNPTAFYLCASRETTSSYEQYFGPGTRLTVT.

V is TRBV9 and J is TRBJ1-1; no firm D call. V shed 2 bases and J shed 5 bases, with 10 bases lying between them. The CDR3 sequence is 13 residues long. Germline V lookup: CDR1 SGDLS, CDR2 YYNGEE. The CDR3, as DNA: TGTGCCAGCAGCGTCCAGTATTGGACTGAAGCTTTCTTT. This encodes CASSVQYWTEAFF.

The chain couples TRBV6-5 to TRBJ2-5; D is perhaps TRBD1 (5 bases). V lost 5 bases to trimming and J lost 4 bases, with 11 bases between them. This CDR3 region has 13 residues. The germline CDR1 and CDR2 sequences are MNHEY and SVGAGI. The CDR3 here is CASSDPGAETQYF. Written as DNA, the CDR3 is TGTGCCAGCAGTGACCCTGGGGCAGAGACCCAGTACTTC.

The gene calls are TRBV2 and TRBJ1-5; the D gene is possibly TRBD1 (5 bases). Germline loops: CDR1 SNHLY, CDR2 FYNNEI. The CDR3 spans 12 residues. Trimming left V 6 bases short and J 7 bases short, with 10 bases between. CDR3 protein: CASRPWGQPQHF. As DNA, the CDR3 is TGTGCCAGCAGGCCGTGGGGCCAGCCCCAGCATTTT. Based on the CDR3 plus reference TRBV2 and TRBJ1-5, the full variable domain is EPEVTQTPSHQVTQMGQEVILRCVPISNHLYFYWYRQILGQKVEFLVSFYNNEISEKSEIFDDQFSVERPDGSNFTLKIRSTKLEDSAMYFCASRPWGQPQHFGDGTRLSIL.

This chain connects TRBV28 to TRBJ1-1, with no clear D. Per the germline V gene, CDR1 is MDHEN and CDR2 is SYDVKM. The V end lost 5 bases, the J end lost 2 bases, and 15 bases lay between the germline ends. This CDR3 has 15 amino acids. CDR3 nucleotide sequence: TGTGCCAGCAGTACCCGGACTCTGGGAAACACTGAAGCTTTCTTT. This encodes CASSTRTLGNTEAFF.

As DNA, the CDR3 is TGTGCCAGCAGACAGGGGGCGTCTGGGTGGCCCCAGCATTTT. It yields the protein CASRQGASGWPQHF. The chain combines TRBV2 with TRBJ1-5, with 9 nucleotides matching TRBD1. Per the germline V gene, CDR1 is SNHLY and CDR2 is FYNNEI. The CDR3 runs to 14 residues. The junction had 9 bases not matched to a gene; V was cut back by 6 bases and J by 9 bases. Supplemented by reference TRBV2 and TRBJ1-5, the full variable domain reads EPEVTQTPSHQVTQMGQEVILRCVPISNHLYFYWYRQILGQKVEFLVSFYNNEISEKSEIFDDQFSVERPDGSNFTLKIRSTKLEDSAMYFCASRQGASGWPQHFGDGTRLSIL.

The gene calls are TRBV6-5 and TRBJ2-5; 10 bases are shared with TRBD1. With the DNA end fitting TRBJ2-7 better, the J assignment may be wrong. The CDR3 totals 14 residues. The V gene's germline CDR1 is MNHEY and CDR2 SVGAGI. The CDR3 DNA reads as TGTGCCAGCAGTTCTGGACAGGGGGCCTACGAGCAGTACTTC. The encoded protein is CASSSGQGAYEQYF.

V usage is TRBV19 and J usage is TRBJ1-1; 10 bases fit TRBD1. Germline CDR1 reads LNHDA; CDR2 reads SQIVND (reference sequence). The CDR3 extends over 14 amino acids. Trimming cost V 4 bases and J 6 bases; bases outside gene matches: 5. Written as DNA, the CDR3 is TGTGCCAGTAGTAGAACCGGGACAGGGGCTGAAGCTTTCTTT. As protein: CASSRTGTGAEAFF.

The chain recombines TRBV9 with TRBJ1-6; no clear D gene. Germline CDR1 is SGDLS and CDR2 is YYNGEE. V was shortened by 1 base and J by 7 bases, with 9 bases between the two germline ends. The CDR3 is 14 residues long. CDR3 sequence: CASSVRRSNSPLHF. CDR3 bases: TGTGCCAGCAGCGTACGACGGAGCAATTCACCCCTCCACTTT.